The subject of this entry is one T cell receptor beta chain. What it binds is unknown. The entry originates in a study of B cell selection in AIRE deficiency. The study, taken as a whole, reports: Shared Treg sequences were biased toward short CDR3s with few non-templated nucleotide insertions. Of some 3,700 shared Treg TCRbeta sequences, about 32% were healthy-donor-only and around 8.6% patient-only.

From germline, CDR1 is SGHAT and CDR2 FQNNGV. This CDR3 is built from 15 residues. V lost 5 bases and J 7 bases, leaving 20 bases between the germline ends. Conventional CD4 T cells were sorted as CD4+CD127+ cells. In the authors' workflow: Pooled conventional T cells gave approximately 1x10^5 patient and 13.4x10^4 donor TCRbeta sequences. Assay used: immunoSEQ multiplex PCR; TCRdb lists only in-frame clones, some missing. V and J calls and clone size come straight from that table; D and trimming were deduced from the DNA. The sample includes tens of thousands of clones, approximately 97% of them seen just once.

V and J are TRBV11-2 and TRBJ1-1, with a tentative D call TRBD1 (6 bases). Sequenced material: conventional CD4+ T cells sorted from PBMCs. The sequence came from a human donor with AIRE deficiency. Here the CDR3 reads CASSVTRGGNGEAFF. CDR3 nucleotide sequence: TGTGCCAGCAGCGTAACTAGAGGGGGTAATGGTGAAGCTTTCTTT.